A selection of T cell receptor beta chains follows, all from one sample in a study of T cell responses to AZD1222 COVID-19 vaccine. Some clones are missing from TCRdb's copy, which holds only in-frame ones; the method was immunoSEQ multiplex PCR. Of about 110,000 clones in the sample, about 90% were seen once. The sequencing here drew on peripheral blood, taken on day 0 of AZD1222 vaccination. The source is an adult in good health. CDR3s include the opening cysteine and the closing phenylalanine or tryptophan. D genes are given only for firm matches. The size field is filled for only some rows; it gives once, few, many or a size class.

d_gene | abundance | j_gene | v_gene | len | CDR3nt | CDR3aa
NA | NA | TRBJ1-3 | TRBV18 | 12 | TGTGCCAGCTCACCACCCGGAAACACCATATATTTT | CASSPPGNTIYF
NA | NA | TRBJ1-1 | TRBV2 | 14 | TGTGCCAGCAGTGCCGTTCGGGCGAACACTGAAGCTTTCTTT | CASSAVRANTEAFF
NA | NA | TRBJ2-3 | TRBV4-2 | 10 | TGTGCCAGCAGCGCAGATACGCAGTATTTT | CASSADTQYF
NA | NA | TRBJ1-2 | TRBV27 | 13 | TGTGCCAGCAGCCCAGAAGCCTTTTATGGCTACACCTTC | CASSPEAFYGYTF
NA | NA | TRBJ1-5 | TRBV3-1/TRBV3-2 | 12 | TGTGCCAGCTCCCAGGGTCGTCAGCCCCAGCATTTT | CASSQGRQPQHF
NA | NA | TRBJ2-7 | TRBV30 | 15 | TGTGCCTGGAGTGTACTTGGGGGTTTTTCCTCCGAGCAGTACTTC | CAWSVLGGFSSEQYF
NA | NA | TRBJ1-2 | TRBV3-1/TRBV3-2 | 14 | TGTGCCAGCAGCCAAGGTCCGAACTCGAAGGGCTACACCTTC | CASSQGPNSKGYTF
NA | once | TRBJ2-2 | TRBV14 | 14 | TGTGCCAGCAGCCAACAGGGCTTAACCGGGGAGCTGTTTTTT | CASSQQGLTGELFF
NA | NA | TRBJ2-5 | TRBV5-4 | 16 | TGTGCCAGCAGCTTGGATTCGACTTCGTTTAGGGAGACCCAGTACTTC | CASSLDSTSFRETQYF
NA | NA | TRBJ1-2 | TRBV9 | 13 | TGTGCCAGCAGCGGCGGGGGGAACTATGGCTACACCTTC | CASSGGGNYGYTF
NA | NA | TRBJ1-2 | TRBV3-1/TRBV3-2 | 17 | TGTGCCAGCAGCCAGTCGGGTCCCTCGGGGGGCAACTATGGCTACACCTTC | CASSQSGPSGGNYGYTF
TRBD1 | NA | TRBJ2-7 | TRBV7-3 | 14 | TGTGCCAGCAGCTCCGGGACAGGGAGACACGAGCAGTACTTC | CASSSGTGRHEQYF
TRBD1 | NA | TRBJ2-1 | TRBV15 | 20 | TGTGCCACCAGCAGAGATCAAGGATCGGACAGGGGGTCTTCTTACAATGAGCAGTTCTTC | CATSRDQGSDRGSSYNEQFF
TRBD2 | NA | TRBJ2-6 | TRBV6-2/TRBV6-3 | 19 | TGTGCCAGCAGCTTACCCGGGGGGAGGTCTATCTCTGGGGCCAACGTCCTGACTTTC | CASSLPGGRSISGANVLTF
TRBD2 | NA | TRBJ2-5 | TRBV3-1/TRBV3-2 | 15 | TGTGCCAGAAACCTTAGCGGGGGGGACCAAGAGACCCAGTACTTC | CARNLSGGDQETQYF
NA | NA | TRBJ1-3 | TRBV12-3/TRBV12-4 | 13 | TGTGCCAGCAGACCACCGGAGGGAAACACCATATATTTT | CASRPPEGNTIYF
TRBD2 | NA | TRBJ2-7 | TRBV13 | 17 | TGTGCCAGCAGCTTAGGTCGACTAGCGGGAGGGCAGAGGGAGCAGTACTTC | CASSLGRLAGGQREQYF
NA | NA | TRBJ2-3 | TRBV19 | 14 | TGTGCCAGTAGTTTCCGGTCGAGCACAGATACGCAGTATTTT | CASSFRSSTDTQYF
NA | NA | TRBJ2-3 | TRBV11-1 | 16 | TGTGCCAGCAGCTACCAACAGGGGAGGCTGGGAGATACGCAGTATTTT | CASSYQQGRLGDTQYF
NA | NA | TRBJ1-4 | TRBV9 | 16 | TGTGCCAGCAGCGTAGATTTGGGGGACCCTAATGAAAAACTGTTTTTT | CASSVDLGDPNEKLFF
TRBD1 | NA | TRBJ2-7 | TRBV28 | 14 | TGTGCCAGCAGTCCCTCGGGACAGGGCCACGAGCAGTACTTC | CASSPSGQGHEQYF
NA | few | TRBJ2-3 | TRBV2 | 14 | TGTGCCAGCAGTGAAGCGACGGACGCAGATACGCAGTATTTT | CASSEATDADTQYF
NA | NA | TRBJ1-1 | TRBV7-2 | 13 | TGTGCCAGCAGTCGGGTCGGGAACACTGAAGCTTTCTTT | CASSRVGNTEAFF
TRBD1 | once | TRBJ1-1 | TRBV12-5 | 15 | TGTGCTAGTGGTTTGCCCCTTACAGGGGGGGCTGAAGCTTTCTTT | CASGLPLTGGAEAFF
NA | NA | TRBJ1-1 | TRBV2 | 14 | TGTGCCAGCAGGTTGGTGGGCGGGATTACTGAAGCTTTCTTT | CASRLVGGITEAFF
NA | NA | TRBJ2-7 | TRBV30 | 13 | TGTGCTCAATTGGGGAGGCGGGGCGGCGAGCAGTACTTC | CAQLGRRGGEQYF
NA | NA | TRBJ1-1 | TRBV11-2 | 14 | TGTGCCAGCAGCCTTTCAGGGGTTGGGACTGAAGCTTTCTTT | CASSLSGVGTEAFF
NA | NA | TRBJ1-1 | TRBV10-2 | 14 | TGCGCCAGCAGGCCGACAGGAGAGAACACTGAAGCTTTCTTT | CASRPTGENTEAFF
TRBD1 | once | TRBJ1-2 | TRBV6-5 | 14 | TGTGCCAGCAGTCAGACAGGGCAAAACTATGGCTACACCTTC | CASSQTGQNYGYTF
NA | NA | TRBJ1-2 | TRBV4-3 | 12 | TGCGCCAGCAGCCAAGACTATAGAGGCTACACCTTC | CASSQDYRGYTF